These T cell receptor beta chains were read from a single sample in a study of blood T cell repertoires in COVID-19. TCRdb keeps only in-frame clones here, not all; method: immunoSEQ multiplex PCR. In the table there are a few hundred thousand clones, roughly nine tenths of which are singletons. Input material: peripheral blood. All receptors come from a man aged 40-49 years with acute or convalescent COVID-19. Both conserved end residues are part of each CDR3. Each record gives: V gene, J gene, D gene, clone size, CDR3 DNA, CDR3 protein. A D gene is named only where the DNA matches it firmly. Clone size is stated in some rows and not others, as once, few, many or a class when expanded.

TRBV21-1	TRBJ1-6	.	.	TGTGCCAGCAGCAAAGTCGAAGGACACAAAAGCTCCTATAATTCACCCCTCCACTTT	CASSKVEGHKSSYNSPLHF
TRBV24-1	TRBJ1-5	.	.	TGTGCCACCAGTGATCGAGGCGACAGAAATCAGCCCCAGCATTTT	CATSDRGDRNQPQHF
TRBV6-5	TRBJ1-2	TRBD1	.	TGTGCCAGCAGACCCCCGGGACAGGTCTATGGCTACACCTTC	CASRPPGQVYGYTF
TRBV10-3	TRBJ1-3	.	.	TGTGCCATCAGTCGCACTACAGGGAACTCTGGAAACACCATATATTTT	CAISRTTGNSGNTIYF
TRBV5-6	TRBJ2-5	TRBD2	.	TGTGCCAGCAGCCCGGGAGGGACTAGCGGGAACCAAGAGACCCAGTACTTC	CASSPGGTSGNQETQYF
TRBV4-1	TRBJ1-4	.	.	TGCGCCAGCAGCCACCCACAGTTAACTAATGAAAAACTGTTTTTT	CASSHPQLTNEKLFF
TRBV27	TRBJ2-2	TRBD2	.	TGTGCCAGCAGTTTAACTAGCGGACCCCTAAACACCGGGGAGCTGTTTTTT	CASSLTSGPLNTGELFF
TRBV4-1	TRBJ2-7	.	.	TGCGCCAGCAGCCAGATCGCCGGTTCTGAATACGAGCAGTACTTC	CASSQIAGSEYEQYF
TRBV3-1/TRBV3-2	TRBJ1-3	TRBD1	.	TGTGCCAGCAGCCAAACAGGGGGAGCCTCTGGAAACACCATATATTTT	CASSQTGGASGNTIYF
TRBV7-7	TRBJ2-3	TRBD2	.	TGTGCTAGCAGCATGGGCGGGGGGCTCCCAGATACGCAGTATTTT	CASSMGGGLPDTQYF
TRBV4-1	TRBJ2-7	TRBD1	.	TGCGCCAGCAGCCTCGACAGGGACTACGAGCAGTACTTC	CASSLDRDYEQYF
TRBV5-6	TRBJ2-2	TRBD1	.	TGTGCCAGCAGCTTGATGGGACAGGTGAACACCGGGGAGCTGTTTTTT	CASSLMGQVNTGELFF
TRBV10-1	TRBJ1-4	.	few	TGCGCCAGCAGTGAAGACAGCCATGAAAAACTGTTTTTT	CASSEDSHEKLFF
TRBV27	TRBJ1-2	.	.	TGTGCCAGCAGTTGGGCCGTGAGCTATGGCTACACCTTC	CASSWAVSYGYTF
TRBV11-2	TRBJ2-7	.	.	TGTGCCAGCAGCTTAATGTACAGGAGTAGGTCCTACGAGCAGTACTTC	CASSLMYRSRSYEQYF
TRBV7-9	TRBJ2-1	.	.	TGTGCCAGCAGCTTAGATAAGGGGGAGCAGTTCTTC	CASSLDKGEQFF
TRBV5-1	TRBJ2-1	TRBD2	.	TGCGCCAGCCAAACAACTAGCGGACTACGACCCACCGGGAACAATGAGCAGTTCTTC	CASQTTSGLRPTGNNEQFF
TRBV19	TRBJ2-7	TRBD1	.	TGTGCCAGTAGTCCTGACAGGGGCTACGAGCAGTACTTC	CASSPDRGYEQYF
TRBV6-5	TRBJ1-6	TRBD1	.	TGTGCCAGCAGTAGGGACAGTAGCAATTCACCCCTCCACTTT	CASSRDSSNSPLHF
TRBV6-6	TRBJ1-3	.	.	TGTGCCAGCAGTTACCCAGGGGTATCTGGAAACACCATATATTTT	CASSYPGVSGNTIYF
TRBV10-3	TRBJ2-1	TRBD2	.	TGTGCCATCAGTGACCCGGGGGGTAGGGGTATTCAGTATGAGCAGTTCTTC	CAISDPGGRGIQYEQFF
TRBV11-3	TRBJ2-7	TRBD2	.	TGTGCCAGCAGCTTATCAGACGGGACTAGCGTCCTTCAGCAGTACTTC	CASSLSDGTSVLQQYF
TRBV4-1	TRBJ1-3	.	.	TGCGCCAGCAGCCCTGATGGCGGAGGGGGGGCTGGAAACACCATATATTTT	CASSPDGGGGAGNTIYF
TRBV3-1/TRBV3-2	TRBJ2-7	.	.	TGTGCCAGCAGCCAAGAGGGAGTGAGCTCCTACGAGCAGTACTTC	CASSQEGVSSYEQYF
TRBV7-9	TRBJ2-1	TRBD2	once	TGTGCCAGCAGCCGCCCCTTTAGCGGGAGCTCCTACAATGAGCAGTTCTTC	CASSRPFSGSSYNEQFF
TRBV6-4	TRBJ2-3	TRBD2	.	TGTGCCAGCAGAGCCGGACTAGAGACAGATACGCAGTATTTT	CASRAGLETDTQYF
TRBV28	TRBJ2-3	TRBD2	.	TGTGCCAGCACTCCTGCGGGGGGTCGTACGCAGTATTTT	CASTPAGGRTQYF
TRBV27	TRBJ1-3	.	.	TGTGCCAGCAGCCAGGGGAGAGGGGCGCCTGGAAACACCATATATTTT	CASSQGRGAPGNTIYF
TRBV18	TRBJ2-1	TRBD2	.	TGTGCCAGCTCACCTACTAGCGGGAGGGGGTACAATGAGCAGTTCTTC	CASSPTSGRGYNEQFF
TRBV9	TRBJ2-5	.	.	TGTGCCAGCAGCGTAGGGGGGCTGAAAGAGACCCAGTACTTC	CASSVGGLKETQYF
TRBV19	TRBJ2-5	.	.	TGTGCCAGTAGTATAGATCAAGGAAAAGACGCCGGGAAGACCCAGTACTTC	CASSIDQGKDAGKTQYF